Below are 10 T cell receptor beta chains sequenced from a single sample in a study of Graves' ophthalmopathy and Graves' hyperthyroidism. Amplification from RNA transcripts yielded the TCR beta CDR3 regions. An initial RT-PCR round employing HTBI primers preceded a second-round multiplex PCR. From the multiplex PCR reads, TCRdb called clonotypes with MiXCR, one entry per CDR3 protein. This sample has roughly 600,000 distinct CDR3 sequences, with under 40% found just once. Sequencing used peripheral blood or thyroid tissue (not recorded which). These receptors originate from an adult man with Graves' hyperthyroidism.

This chain uses TRBV10-2 with TRBJ1-1; no definite D call. Germline V gene sequence: CDR1 WSHSY, CDR2 SAAADI. V lost 4 bases, J lost 3 bases, and 9 bases lay in between. The CDR3 extends over 13 amino acids. The CDR3: CASSGPRDTEAFF. CDR3 sequence (DNA): TGCGCCAGCAGTGGACCCCGGGACACTGAAGCTTTCTTT.

The table lists this clonotype with a few counts. The rearrangement uses TRBV19 and TRBJ1-1; D is unresolved. The germline gives CDR1 LNHDA, CDR2 SQIVND (reference sequence). The V and J ends lost 3 bases and 3 bases respectively, with 8 bases between them. This CDR3 region has 13 residues. The CDR3 nucleotides read TGTGCCAGTAGTATGGGAGGTTACACTGAAGCTTTCTTT. This codes for CASSMGGYTEAFF.

The V gene is TRBV7-9, the J gene TRBJ2-7; no reliable D call. V was clipped by 5 bases and J by 0 bases, with 20 bases between them. The V gene's germline CDR1 is SEHNR and CDR2 FQNEAQ (reference sequence). This CDR3 has 17 residues. The CDR3, as DNA: TGTGCCAGCAGCCCTGCCCTCACGGTAGGAAACTCCTACGAGCAGTACTTC. Translating gives CASSPALTVGNSYEQYF. Looking up the rest from reference TRBV7-9 and TRBJ2-7 gives the full variable domain: DTGVSQNPRHKITKRGQNVTFRCDPISEHNRLYWYRQTLGQGPEFLTYFQNEAQLEKSRLLSDRFSAERPKGSFSTLEIQRTEQGDSAMYLCASSPALTVGNSYEQYFGPGTRLTVT.

This clonotype was picked up many times. The V gene is TRBV15, the J gene TRBJ2-2, with D possibly being TRBD1 (6 bases). The CDR3 is made up of 17 amino acids. Germline CDR1 and CDR2: LNHNV and YYDKDF (reference sequence). Deletions cut 0 bases from V and 5 bases from J, with 16 bases between. CDR3 loop: CATSRDPARGVTGELFF. The CDR3 DNA is TGTGCCACCAGCAGAGATCCCGCCAGGGGTGTAACCGGGGAGCTGTTTTTT.

This clonotype was seen a few times. The V and J genes are TRBV7-9 and TRBJ2-1; 8 bases agree with TRBD2. The CDR3 runs to 16 residues. The germline gives CDR1 SEHNR, CDR2 FQNEAQ (reference sequence). Germline trimming cut 4 bases from V and 7 bases from J; bases unmatched to any gene: 12. DNA of the CDR3: TGTGCCAGCAGCTCCGGTGGTAGCGGGATGAAAAATGAGCAGTTCTTC. The encoded protein is CASSSGGSGMKNEQFF.

This clonotype was observed a few times. The J gene is TRBJ2-5, the V gene TRBV6-5; no definite D call. Germline values: CDR1 MNHEY, CDR2 SVGAGI. The CDR3 contains 14 residues. Trimming pared 0 bases from V and 1 base from J, leaving 6 bases between. The CDR3 sequence: CASSYSSIQETQYF. CDR3 DNA sequence: TGTGCCAGCAGTTACTCATCCATCCAAGAGACCCAGTACTTC.

This rearrangement joins TRBV7-8 to TRBJ1-1; 7 nucleotides align to TRBD1. From germline, CDR1 is SGHVS and CDR2 FQNEAQ. Unmatched junction bases numbered 15, after V lost 2 bases and J lost 3 bases. There are 18 residues in the CDR3. The CDR3 sequence: CASSLNRGGNYGYTEAFF. CDR3 sequence (DNA): TGTGCCAGCAGCTTAAATAGAGGGGGCAACTATGGCTACACTGAAGCTTTCTTT.

The rearrangement uses TRBV12-3 or TRBV12-4 and TRBJ1-5, with 8 bases identical to TRBD1. V shed 5 bases and J 1 base; nucleotides not matched to a gene: 10. This CDR3 spans 17 amino acids. The CDR3 protein is CASSGTGLTVSNQPQHF. CDR3 DNA: TGTGCCAGCAGTGGGACAGGACTTACGGTGAGCAATCAGCCCCAGCATTTT.

The V gene is TRBV14, the J gene TRBJ2-2, with 7 bases aligning to TRBD2. V dropped 5 bases and J dropped 4; count of bases not matched to a gene: 4. Germline CDR1 SGHDN, CDR2 FVKESK. The CDR3 runs to 14 residues. This chain's CDR3 is CASSGWGGTGELFF. The DNA of the CDR3 is TGTGCCAGCAGCGGCTGGGGGGGCACCGGGGAGCTGTTTTTT.

CDR3 loop: CSALVQGTNEKLFF. DNA for the CDR3: TGCAGTGCCTTAGTACAGGGGACTAATGAAAAACTGTTTTTT. This chain links TRBV20-1 with TRBJ1-4; 7 nucleotides match TRBD1. CDR3 length equals 14 residues. Germline trimming cut 6 bases from V and 2 bases from J; bases unmatched to any gene: 6. The germline gives CDR1 DFQATT, CDR2 SNEGSKA (reference sequence).